Below, 10 T cell receptor beta chains from the same sample are listed, as sequenced in a study of blood T cells in healthy people across ages. Sample-barcoded 5' priming and a J-beta primer mix drove a second PCR of roughly 7 to 11 cycles. TCRdb called the 5' RACE reads again in MiXCR, with one record for every CDR3 protein. The data contain around 500,000 distinct CDR3 sequences, about a quarter of them seen just once; the ten biggest clones take up roughly 3.5%. These data were also filed under a second study, of T cells of mothers and their children.

Sequenced material: blood. The receptors were gathered from a boy between 2 and 10 years old in good health.

This chain links TRBV7-9 with TRBJ2-6; D remains unclear. CDR1 is SEHNR and CDR2 is FQNEAQ in the germline V gene (reference sequence). The ends were cut back, 6 bases at V and 2 bases at J, with 5 bases in the middle. The CDR3 length is 13 residues. CDR3 residues: CASSSAGANVLTF. In DNA, the CDR3 is TGTGCCAGCAGTTCAGCTGGGGCCAACGTCCTGACTTTC.

J is TRBJ2-5 and V is TRBV12-3 or TRBV12-4; the D is unclear. V was pared by 7 bases and J by 3 bases, with 15 bases between. This CDR3 contains 14 residues. CDR3 coding DNA: TGTGCCAGCACCACTGGAGTGCTAAAAGAGACCCAGTACTTC. As protein: CASTTGVLKETQYF.

Only a few counts were recorded for this clonotype. The chain employs TRBV29-1 and TRBJ2-1, with a possible D match to TRBD2 (6 bases). The CDR3 is made up of 13 amino acids. CDR1 is SQVTM and CDR2 is ANQGSEA in the germline V gene. CDR3 protein: CSWSGGSYNEQFF. The CDR3 nucleotides are TGCAGTTGGTCCGGGGGCTCCTACAATGAGCAGTTCTTC.

The J gene is TRBJ1-1, the V gene TRBV15; perhaps TRBD1 as D (6 bases). Germline V CDR1 and CDR2: LNHNV, YYDKDF (reference sequence). This CDR3 region has 13 residues. Trimming took 4 bases from V and 1 from J, leaving 7 bases between them. CDR3 DNA: TGTGCCACCAGCAAGGGGGGGAACACTGAAGCTTTCTTT. This codes for CATSKGGNTEAFF. Together with reference TRBV15 and TRBJ1-1, the CDR3 gives the full variable domain: DAMVIQNPRYQVTQFGKPVTLSCSQTLNHNVMYWYQQKSSQAPKLLFHYYDKDFNNEADTPDNFQSRRPNTSFCFLDIRSPGLGDTAMYLCATSKGGNTEAFFGQGTRLTVV.

The gene calls are TRBV6-1 and TRBJ1-1; 7 positions match TRBD1. From germline, CDR1 is MNHNS and CDR2 SASEGT. The CDR3 consists of 14 residues. V lost 4 bases and J lost 3; bases outside the gene matches: 5. CDR3 amino acids: CASSGRQGYTEAFF. Here the CDR3 DNA reads TGTGCCAGCAGTGGAAGACAGGGATACACTGAAGCTTTCTTT.

The chain links TRBV9 to TRBJ2-7; TRBD1 agrees at 7 bases. The CDR3 spans 14 residues. CDR1 is SGDLS, CDR2 YYNGEE, per germline. V was pared by 0 bases and J by 3 bases, with 3 bases of the junction left unmatched. CDR3 nucleotide sequence: TGTGCCAGCAGCGTAGAGGGACAGATCTACGAGCAGTACTTC. This gives the protein CASSVEGQIYEQYF.

V gene TRBV3-1 combines with J gene TRBJ1-5; the D is unclear. V was cut by 3 bases and J by 3 bases, with 9 bases left in between. This CDR3 spans 14 amino acids. Germline CDR1 reads LGHDT; CDR2 reads YNNKEL (reference sequence). As DNA, the CDR3 is TGTGCCAGCAGCCAGCGGGGTTCCAATCAGCCCCAGCATTTT. Protein: CASSQRGSNQPQHF.

This clonotype was picked up a small number of times. The V gene is TRBV7-9, the J gene TRBJ2-5; 12 bases line up with TRBD2. Losses at the gene ends were 1 base for V and 4 bases for J; bases not matched to a gene: 4. Germline lookup yields CDR1 SEHNR and CDR2 FQNEAQ (reference sequence). The CDR3 sequence is 16 residues long. The CDR3 here is CASSLGETSGGETQYF. In DNA form, the CDR3 reads TGTGCCAGCAGCTTAGGCGAGACTAGCGGGGGAGAGACCCAGTACTTC. Based on the CDR3 plus reference TRBV7-9 and TRBJ2-5, the full variable domain is DTGVSQNPRHKITKRGQNVTFRCDPISEHNRLYWYRQTLGQGPEFLTYFQNEAQLEKSRLLSDRFSAERPKGSFSTLEIQRTEQGDSAMYLCASSLGETSGGETQYFGPGTRLLVL.

The chain uses TRBV7-2 and TRBJ2-1, with a possible D match to TRBD2 (6 bases). The CDR3 covers 15 residues. Germline V gives CDR1 SGHTA, CDR2 FQGNSA. With 5 bases removed from V and 3 bases from J, the gap between germline ends came to 14 bases. CDR3 in DNA: TGTGCCAGCAGCCCCGTTAGCGGTTTCTACAATGAGCAGTTCTTC. This gives the protein CASSPVSGFYNEQFF.

This clonotype was picked up a small number of times. This rearrangement joins TRBV4-3 to TRBJ2-3; D perhaps matches TRBD2 (6 bases). CDR3 size: 14 residues. Trimming removed 0 bases at V and 8 bases at J, with 12 bases between. Germline loops: CDR1 LGHNA, CDR2 YSLEER. The CDR3 sequence is CASSQEEGVGTQYF. The CDR3 DNA reads TGCGCCAGCAGCCAAGAGGAGGGTGTGGGTACGCAGTATTTT.